What follows are 13 T cell receptor beta chains derived from one specimen sequenced in a study of CD8+ T cells in alopecia areata. Extraction and reverse transcription of RNA yielded cDNA as the sequencing template. Using immunoSEQ multiplex PCR, the repertoire was profiled, and TCRdb retains in-frame clones only, with some absent. The sample holds roughly 65,000 clones; 45% to 55% are singletons and the top ten take roughly 17%. The sample consisted of CD8+ T cells sorted from blood, taken at week 0. These receptors came from a human donor with alopecia areata.

This chain connects TRBV19 to TRBJ2-7, with D possibly being TRBD1 (5 bases). Germline assignment: CDR1 LNHDA and CDR2 SQIVND (reference sequence). Trimming shortened V by 8 bases and J by 0 bases, and 11 bases separated the two germline ends. The CDR3 covers 13 residues. The CDR3 sequence: CASRPGPSYEQYF. CDR3 nucleotide sequence: TGTGCCAGTCGTCCAGGGCCCTCCTACGAGCAGTACTTC.

The chain has TRBV10-3 and TRBJ1-1, with D unresolved. The germline CDR1 and CDR2 sequences are ENHRY and SYGVKD. This CDR3 comprises 14 residues. The ends were cut back, 0 bases at V and 1 base at J, with 6 bases in the middle. Here the CDR3 DNA reads TGTGCCATCAGTGAGTCCCGGGGGAACACTGAAGCTTTCTTT. Its protein is CAISESRGNTEAFF.

This clone was seen a handful of times. In DNA, the CDR3 is TGTGCCAGCCTAGCGGTCACAGATACGCAGTATTTT. This encodes CASLAVTDTQYF. The chain joins TRBV7-8 to TRBJ2-3; 7 positions match TRBD2. This CDR3 contains 12 residues. V trimming: 8 bases; J trimming: 2 bases; junction bases outside the gene matches: 1. Per germline, CDR1 SGHVS and CDR2 FQNEAQ. The full variable domain, with the rest looked up from reference TRBV7-8 and TRBJ2-3, is GAGVSQSPRYKVAKRGQDVALRCDPISGHVSLFWYQQALGQGPEFLTYFQNEAQLDKSGLPSDRFFAERPEGSVSTLKIQRTQQEDSAVYLCASLAVTDTQYFGPGTRLTVL.

This clone was found a few times. J is TRBJ2-3 and V is TRBV28; D unclear. Germline CDR1 reads MDHEN; CDR2 reads SYDVKM. The CDR3 has 15 amino acids. V lost 6 bases and J 6 bases, leaving 19 bases between the germline ends. The CDR3, as DNA: TGTGCCAGCAGGATGCCCTTATACACATCGGATACGCAGTATTTT. This encodes CASRMPLYTSDTQYF. Filled out from reference TRBV28 and TRBJ2-3, the complete variable domain reads DVKVTQSSRYLVKRTGEKVFLECVQDMDHENMFWYRQDPGLGLRLIYFSYDVKMKEKGDIPEGYSVSREKKERFSLILESASTNQTSMYLCASRMPLYTSDTQYFGPGTRLTVL.

The V and J genes are TRBV19 and TRBJ2-1; D might be TRBD1 or TRBD2, each matching 6 bases. The V and J ends lost 3 bases and 5 bases respectively, with 20 bases between them. This CDR3 spans 17 amino acids. The germline CDR1 and CDR2 sequences are LNHDA and SQIVND (reference sequence). This CDR3 reads CASSIRGVIARNNEQFF. The CDR3 DNA sequence: TGTGCCAGTAGTATTAGGGGGGTAATAGCGCGAAACAATGAGCAGTTCTTC.

This clone was seen only a few times. V usage is TRBV30 and J usage is TRBJ1-2; unclear D gene. The CDR3 sequence is 11 residues long. Germline V gene lookup returns CDR1 GTSNPN and CDR2 SVGIG (reference sequence). The V end was cut by 3 bases, the J end by 6 bases, with 8 bases between. Here the CDR3 reads CAWSPQDGYTF. CDR3 coding DNA: TGTGCCTGGAGCCCTCAGGATGGCTACACCTTC.

The genes are TRBV6-6 and TRBJ2-1, with D unresolved. This CDR3 contains 13 residues. Trimming pared 7 bases from V and 0 bases from J, leaving 7 bases between. In germline, CDR1 is MNHNY, CDR2 SVGAGI (reference sequence). This CDR3 is CASIDGSYNEQFF. Written as DNA, the CDR3 is TGTGCCAGCATCGACGGCTCCTACAATGAGCAGTTCTTC.

V and J are TRBV4-1 and TRBJ2-2; 7 bases match TRBD1. V was clipped by 4 bases and J by 6 bases; unmatched bases: 5. Germline CDR1 is MGHRA and CDR2 is YSYEKL. This CDR3 is built from 14 residues. The CDR3, as DNA: TGCGCCAGCAGCCTAAGACAGGGTTCCGGGGAGCTGTTTTTT. Translating gives CASSLRQGSGELFF.

The V call is TRBV7-3, the J call TRBJ2-5; 9 bases agree with TRBD1. Germline V gives CDR1 SGHTA, CDR2 FQGTGA. V was pared by 5 bases and J by 5 bases, with 9 bases of the junction left unmatched. The CDR3 is 15 residues long. CDR3 bases: TGTGCCAGCAGCCCGTGGCCAGGGACAGGGGAGACCCAGTACTTC. It yields the protein CASSPWPGTGETQYF.

The CDR3 is CAWSSGGIGTDTQYF. In nucleotides, the CDR3 is TGTGCCTGGAGCTCGGGGGGTATCGGCACAGATACGCAGTATTTT. The rearrangement uses TRBV30 and TRBJ2-3, with TRBD2 matching 7 bases. Germline V CDR1 and CDR2: GTSNPN, SVGIG (reference sequence). The J segment lost 1 base and the V segment lost 3 bases, leaving 7 bases of the junction unmatched. The CDR3 runs to 15 residues.

The V call is TRBV29-1, the J call TRBJ2-2, with D uncertain. V was clipped by 7 bases and J by 1 base, with 10 bases between them. The germline V gene encodes CDR1 SQVTM and CDR2 ANQGSEA. The CDR3 covers 13 residues. The CDR3, as DNA: TGCAGCGCCCATACTGTGAACACCGGGGAGCTGTTTTTT. The encoded protein is CSAHTVNTGELFF.

This clone was observed a few times. The rearrangement uses TRBV7-2 and TRBJ2-3; TRBD2 aligns across 7 bases. The CDR3 totals 16 residues. V shed 5 bases, J shed 2 bases, and the junction held 10 bases outside the gene matches. Germline V gene sequence: CDR1 SGHTA, CDR2 FQGNSA. The CDR3 loop is CASSASTGLLTDTQYF. CDR3 DNA sequence: TGTGCCAGCAGCGCTTCGACGGGACTACTCACAGATACGCAGTATTTT.

CDR3 DNA: TGTGCCAGCAGCTTTGTAGGGGGGCCGGACCAAGAGACCCAGTACTTC. Translation: CASSFVGGPDQETQYF. J is TRBJ2-5 and V is TRBV7-9; D possibly uses TRBD1 or TRBD2 (6 bases each). Germline loops: CDR1 SEHNR, CDR2 FQNEAQ (reference sequence). V was trimmed by 3 bases and J by 0 bases, leaving 14 bases between them. The CDR3 is made up of 16 amino acids.